This T cell receptor beta chain was identified in a study of cytomegalovirus exposure and HLA in healthy donors (dated by TCRdb to 2016 to 2017). Context from the whole study: According to a later analysis, one platform produced both the roughly 110 validation repertoires and the 700 or so repertoires of the first cohort. The study was designed to test whether signatures of past pathogen exposure could be identified by cataloging public T cell receptors. In addition to the first cohort of 650 to 800 subjects, a separate validation cohort of approximately 120 different subjects was used. The study combined high-throughput TCR immunosequencing, statistical association of individual TCRs with disease status, and machine learning to predict cytomegalovirus infection status. Summary of the overall study and its limitations: A few of the identified cytomegalovirus-associated TCR beta chains were confirmed in vitro to be specific for cytomegalovirus antigens. It was suggested by the authors that the approach could potentially be generalized to other disease states and immunological phenotypes. A later analysis found that TCRs clustered in the first cohort also tended to co-occur in the 120 validation repertoires, with more than 90% of cluster scores above 0. The classifier was reported to diagnose cytomegalovirus status with high specificity and sensitivity in both the original cohort and the validation cohort. The study gave a list of around 170 TCR beta chains associated with cytomegalovirus. Across donors, most TCR sequences were observed very rarely, whereas some public TCRs were present in many individuals. All 120 or so repertoires were used to score co-occurrence in the validation cohort in a later analysis, because that analysis had no HLA typing for the cohort.

Donors formed part of the validation cohort, which comprised over a hundred subjects and was distinct from the first cohort of fewer than 750 subjects. The library was prepared using the immunoSEQ multiplex PCR assay. Regarding the original processing steps: To diagnose cytomegalovirus status from the catalog of TCR beta chain sequences, a statistical classification framework was built. As stored in TCRdb, this immuneACCESS dataset retains in-frame rearrangements with V and J assigned. A fraction of the clones does not appear; measured against another copy, unresolved V genes explain less than half of the discrepancy, and the remainder lacks a known reason. That table furnishes V, J and clone size, whereas the DNA furnished D and trimming. The sample table holds 240,000 or so clones, of which around 85% were seen once. The ten largest make up 1% to 1.5% of the sample. About this clone: No cognate antigen has been identified for it. Per-nucleotide qualities are absent, and no much larger clonotype sits a single base away.

Sequenced material: PBMCs. The clonotype originates from a woman aged 25 to 45 in good health and CMV-seropositive.

The CDR3 amino acid sequence is: CASSLSLIGEGTTEAFF. The bases read TGTGCCAGCAGTTTATCTCTAATCGGGGAAGGTACCACTGAAGCTTTCTTT. The sequence links TRBV27 to TRBJ1-1; the D segment cannot be called with confidence. The CDR3 contains 17 residues, cysteine and phenylalanine counted. Only CDR3 DNA is held: 51 bases, read in frame from base 1. Per the germline V gene (reference sequence), MNHEY is the CDR1 and SMNVEV is the CDR2. Deletion took 0 bases off V and 4 bases off J, with a span of 18 bases between the germline ends.